Listed below are T cell receptor beta chains from one sample, sequenced in a study of spatial heterogeneity in lung cancer. From the 5' RACE reads, TCRdb called clonotypes with MiXCR, one entry per CDR3 protein. The sample comprises about 94,000 distinct CDR3 sequences, roughly a fifth of which are singletons, and less than 25% rests with the top ten. Here the sequenced sample was PBMCs, taken at follow-up. The origin of the receptors is a male donor with early-stage non-small cell lung cancer. The CDR3 runs from the conserved cysteine through the conserved F or W. A D gene is named only where the DNA matches it firmly. The size field is filled for only some rows; it gives once, few, many or a size class.

clone size	V gene	D gene	J gene	CDR3 DNA	CDR3 protein
few	TRBV27	NA	TRBJ2-3	TGTGCCAGCGGAGGGATAGGAGATACGCAGTATTTT	CASGGIGDTQYF
NA	TRBV20-1	TRBD1	TRBJ1-6	TGCAGTGCTAGAGAGGGGACAGGGAGTTCACCCCTCCACTTT	CSAREGTGSSPLHF
NA	TRBV30	TRBD2	TRBJ2-2	TGTGCCTGGAGTGTTAGTAGGACTAGCGGGTGGACGAACACCGGGGAGCTGTTTTTT	CAWSVSRTSGWTNTGELFF
NA	TRBV20-1	TRBD1	TRBJ1-2	TGCAGTGCTAGAGATTCGGGCAGGGGGCTTCTCGCTGGCTACACCTTC	CSARDSGRGLLAGYTF
NA	TRBV2	TRBD1	TRBJ1-5	TGTGCCAGCAGTGAAACAGGGGGCTTGGACAATCAGCCCCAGCATTTT	CASSETGGLDNQPQHF
NA	TRBV10-2	NA	TRBJ2-3	TGCGCCAGCAGTGAGTGGGACGTAAGAGATACGCAGTATTTT	CASSEWDVRDTQYF
once	TRBV5-1	NA	TRBJ1-2	TGCGCCAGCAGCTTACAGCCATCTAACTATGGCTACACCTTC	CASSLQPSNYGYTF
NA	TRBV3-1	NA	TRBJ2-3	TGTGCCAGCAGCCGGCTAAGGACAGATACGCAGTATTTT	CASSRLRTDTQYF
many	TRBV4-1	TRBD2	TRBJ2-3	TGCGCCAGCAGCCAGGGCACTAGCGGGGGGCGGAGTACGCAGTATTTT	CASSQGTSGGRSTQYF
NA	TRBV7-2	TRBD2	TRBJ2-1	TGTGCCAGCAGCCCGGCGGGGGGCACCTACAATGAGCAGTTCTTC	CASSPAGGTYNEQFF
few	TRBV7-9	NA	TRBJ2-3	TGTGCCAGCAGCCCCCCATCGAGAGATACGCAGTATTTT	CASSPPSRDTQYF
few	TRBV29-1	NA	TRBJ1-1	TGCAGCGGGCAAAAGGGGGGGCAAAAAGCTTTCTTT	CSGQKGGQKAFF
NA	TRBV19	NA	TRBJ2-5	TGTGCCGCAGGCTTACAGGGTCAAGAGACCCAGTACTTC	CAAGLQGQETQYF